The rows below give T cell receptor beta chains drawn from one sample of a study of T cells in Graves' hyperthyroidism and ophthalmopathy. TCRdb re-called the multiplex PCR reads with MiXCR, one entry per CDR3 protein. The sample yields nearly 750,000 distinct CDR3 sequences, 35% seen once. The source material was blood. All receptors derive from a woman aged 40 to 55 with Graves' hyperthyroidism. Each CDR3 is given without its conserved first and last residue.

CDR3aa: ATSARGQPQH
v_gene: TRBV24-1
j_gene: TRBJ1-5

CDR3aa: ASSGQTGGNTEAF
v_gene: TRBV2
j_gene: TRBJ1-1

CDR3aa: ASSGRVITEAF
v_gene: TRBV27
j_gene: TRBJ1-1

CDR3aa: SARDPGAGYEQY
v_gene: TRBV20-1
j_gene: TRBJ2-7

CDR3aa: ASSPSGQGGETQY
v_gene: TRBV11-2
j_gene: TRBJ2-5

CDR3aa: ASSFKRYGYT
v_gene: TRBV28
j_gene: TRBJ1-2

CDR3aa: ASSAQGAGAF
v_gene: TRBV2
j_gene: TRBJ1-1

CDR3aa: ASSSFGVSYEQY
v_gene: TRBV6-5
j_gene: TRBJ2-7

CDR3aa: ASSLGQGIDSPLH
v_gene: TRBV7-2
j_gene: TRBJ1-6

CDR3aa: ASSKGVTNQPQH
v_gene: TRBV19
j_gene: TRBJ1-5

CDR3aa: SASTGWGTYEQY
v_gene: TRBV29-1
j_gene: TRBJ2-7